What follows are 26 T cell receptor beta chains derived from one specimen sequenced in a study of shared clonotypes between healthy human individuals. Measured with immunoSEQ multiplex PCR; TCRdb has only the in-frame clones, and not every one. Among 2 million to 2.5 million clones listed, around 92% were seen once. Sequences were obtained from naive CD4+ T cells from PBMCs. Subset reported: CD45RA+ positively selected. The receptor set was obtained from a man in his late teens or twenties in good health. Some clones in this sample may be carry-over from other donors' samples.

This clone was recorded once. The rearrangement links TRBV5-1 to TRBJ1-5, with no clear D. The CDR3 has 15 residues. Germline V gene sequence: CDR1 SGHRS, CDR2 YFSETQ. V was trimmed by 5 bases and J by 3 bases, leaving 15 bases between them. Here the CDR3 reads CASRVGGIDNQPQHF. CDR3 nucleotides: TGCGCCAGCAGGGTGGGAGGGATCGACAATCAGCCCCAGCATTTT.

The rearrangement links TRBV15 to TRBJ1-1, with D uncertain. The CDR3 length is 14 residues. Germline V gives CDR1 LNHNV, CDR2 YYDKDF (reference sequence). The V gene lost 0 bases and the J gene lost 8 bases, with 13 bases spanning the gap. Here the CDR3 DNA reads TGTGCCACCAGCAGAGATAGCGGGGAGAACGAAGCTTTCTTT. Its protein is CATSRDSGENEAFF.

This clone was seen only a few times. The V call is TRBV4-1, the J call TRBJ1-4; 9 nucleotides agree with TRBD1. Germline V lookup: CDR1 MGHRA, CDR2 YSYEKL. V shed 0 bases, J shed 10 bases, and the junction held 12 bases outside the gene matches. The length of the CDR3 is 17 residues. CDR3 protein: CASSQDSGQGLRGKLFF. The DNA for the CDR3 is TGCGCCAGCAGCCAAGATTCGGGACAGGGTCTAAGGGGAAAACTGTTTTTT.

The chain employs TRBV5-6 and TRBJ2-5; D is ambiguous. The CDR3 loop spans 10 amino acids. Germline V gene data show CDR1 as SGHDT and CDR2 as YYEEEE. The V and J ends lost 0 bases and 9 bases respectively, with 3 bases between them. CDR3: CASSLGSQYF. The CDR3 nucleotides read TGTGCCAGCAGCTTGGGGTCCCAGTACTTC.

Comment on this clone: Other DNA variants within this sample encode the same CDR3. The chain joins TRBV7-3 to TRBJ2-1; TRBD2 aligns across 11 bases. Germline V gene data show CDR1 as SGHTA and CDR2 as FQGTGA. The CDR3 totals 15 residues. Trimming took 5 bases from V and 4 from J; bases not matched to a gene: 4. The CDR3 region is CASSPGLAVYNEQFF. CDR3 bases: TGTGCCAGCAGCCCGGGACTAGCGGTTTACAATGAGCAGTTCTTC.

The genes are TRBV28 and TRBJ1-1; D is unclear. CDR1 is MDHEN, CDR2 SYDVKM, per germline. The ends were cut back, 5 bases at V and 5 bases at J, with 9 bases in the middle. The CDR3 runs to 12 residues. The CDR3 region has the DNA TGTGCCAGCAGTGAAGCGTATACTGAAGCTTTCTTT. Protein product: CASSEAYTEAFF.

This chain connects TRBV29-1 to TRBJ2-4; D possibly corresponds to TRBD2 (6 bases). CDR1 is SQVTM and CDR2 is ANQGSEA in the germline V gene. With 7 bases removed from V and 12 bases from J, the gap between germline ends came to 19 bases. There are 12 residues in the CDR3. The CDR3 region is CSATTSGPNQYF. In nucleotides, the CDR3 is TGCAGCGCCACTACCAGCGGGCCTAATCAGTACTTC.

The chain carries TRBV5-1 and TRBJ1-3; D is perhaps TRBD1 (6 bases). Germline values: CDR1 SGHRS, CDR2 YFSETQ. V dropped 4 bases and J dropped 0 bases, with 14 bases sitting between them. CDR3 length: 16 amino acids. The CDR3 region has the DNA TGCGCCAGCAGCGATCCTCAGGGGCCCTCTGGAAACACCATATATTTT. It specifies CASSDPQGPSGNTIYF.

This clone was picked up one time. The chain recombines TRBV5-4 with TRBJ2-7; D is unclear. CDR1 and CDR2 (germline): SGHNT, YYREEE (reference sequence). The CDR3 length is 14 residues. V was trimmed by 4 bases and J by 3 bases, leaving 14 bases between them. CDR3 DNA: TGTGCCAGCAGCCCGGGTGCAGGAGTCTACGAGCAGTACTTC. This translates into CASSPGAGVYEQYF.

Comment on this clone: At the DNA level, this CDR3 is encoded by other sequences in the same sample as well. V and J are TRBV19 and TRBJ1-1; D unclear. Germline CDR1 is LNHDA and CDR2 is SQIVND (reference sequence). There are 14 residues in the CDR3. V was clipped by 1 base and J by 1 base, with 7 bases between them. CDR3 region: CASSIGGGNTEAFF. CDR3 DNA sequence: TGTGCCAGTAGTATAGGAGGCGGGAACACTGAAGCTTTCTTT.

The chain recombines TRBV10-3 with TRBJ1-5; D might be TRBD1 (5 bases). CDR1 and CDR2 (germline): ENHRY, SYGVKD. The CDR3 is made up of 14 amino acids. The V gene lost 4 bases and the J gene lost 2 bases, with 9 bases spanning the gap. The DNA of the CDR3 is TGTGCCATCAGTGCCCAGGGACGCAATCAGCCCCAGCATTTT. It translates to CAISAQGRNQPQHF.

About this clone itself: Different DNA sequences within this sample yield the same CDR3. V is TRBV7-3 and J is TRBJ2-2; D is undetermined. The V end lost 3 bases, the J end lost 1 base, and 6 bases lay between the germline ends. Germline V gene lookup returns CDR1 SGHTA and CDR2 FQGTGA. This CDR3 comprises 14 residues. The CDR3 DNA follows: TGTGCCAGCAGCTTTGGAGTGAACACCGGGGAGCTGTTTTTT. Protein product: CASSFGVNTGELFF.

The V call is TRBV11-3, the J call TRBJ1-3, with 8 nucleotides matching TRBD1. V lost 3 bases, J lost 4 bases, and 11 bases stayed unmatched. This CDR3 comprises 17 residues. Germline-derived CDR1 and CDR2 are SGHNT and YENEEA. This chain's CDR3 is CASSFGDRFRFGNTIYF. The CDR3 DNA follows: TGTGCCAGCAGCTTCGGGGACAGGTTCCGCTTCGGAAACACCATATATTTT.

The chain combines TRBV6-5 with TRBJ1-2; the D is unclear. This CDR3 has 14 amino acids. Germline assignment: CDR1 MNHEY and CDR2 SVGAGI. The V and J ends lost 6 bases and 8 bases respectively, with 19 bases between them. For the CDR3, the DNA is TGTGCCAGCAGGATACCGGGAACAACGATCGGCTACACCTTC. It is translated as CASRIPGTTIGYTF.

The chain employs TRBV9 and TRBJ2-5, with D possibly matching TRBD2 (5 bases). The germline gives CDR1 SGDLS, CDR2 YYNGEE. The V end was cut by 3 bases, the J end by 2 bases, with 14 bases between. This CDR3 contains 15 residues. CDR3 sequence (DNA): TGTGCCAGCAGCGCAACGGCGGGTAGACAAGAGACCCAGTACTTC. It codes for CASSATAGRQETQYF.

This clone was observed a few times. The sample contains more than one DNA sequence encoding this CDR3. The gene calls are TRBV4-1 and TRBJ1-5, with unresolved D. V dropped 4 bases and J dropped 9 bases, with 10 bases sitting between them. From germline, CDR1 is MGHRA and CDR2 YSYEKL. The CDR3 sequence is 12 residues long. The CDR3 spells CASSLPLGPQHF. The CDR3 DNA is TGCGCCAGCAGCCTACCTTTGGGGCCCCAGCATTTT.

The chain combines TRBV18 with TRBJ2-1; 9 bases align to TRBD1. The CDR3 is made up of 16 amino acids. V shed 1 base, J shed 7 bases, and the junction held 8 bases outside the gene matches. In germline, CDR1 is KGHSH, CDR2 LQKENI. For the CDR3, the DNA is TGTGCCAGCTCACCACTGGGACAGGGAGGTTCGAATGAGCAGTTCTTC. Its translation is CASSPLGQGGSNEQFF.

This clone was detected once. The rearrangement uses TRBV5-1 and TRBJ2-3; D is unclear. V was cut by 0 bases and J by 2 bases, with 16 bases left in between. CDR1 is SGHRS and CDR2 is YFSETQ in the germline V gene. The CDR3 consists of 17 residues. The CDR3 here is CASSLVPSVVDTDTQYF. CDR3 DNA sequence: TGCGCCAGCAGCTTGGTACCTTCAGTTGTCGACACAGATACGCAGTATTTT. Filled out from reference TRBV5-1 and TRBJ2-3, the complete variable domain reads KAGVTQTPRYLIKTRGQQVTLSCSPISGHRSVSWYQQTPGQGLQFLFEYFSETQRNKGNFPGRFSGRQFSNSRSEMNVSTLELGDSALYLCASSLVPSVVDTDTQYFGPGTRLTVL.

Here the CDR3 DNA reads TGTGCCAGCAGCTTAGTCGCGGGATTTGCCTACAATGAGCAGTTCTTC. Protein sequence: CASSLVAGFAYNEQFF. The chain joins TRBV7-6 to TRBJ2-1, with D possibly matching TRBD2 (6 bases). Trimming took 1 base from V and 2 from J, leaving 12 bases between them. Germline CDR1 reads SGHVS; CDR2 reads FNYEAQ. This CDR3 contains 16 residues.

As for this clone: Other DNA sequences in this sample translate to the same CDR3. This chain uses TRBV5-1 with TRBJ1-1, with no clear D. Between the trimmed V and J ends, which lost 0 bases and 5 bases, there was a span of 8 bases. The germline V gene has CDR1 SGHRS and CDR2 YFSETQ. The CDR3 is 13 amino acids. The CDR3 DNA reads TGCGCCAGCAGCTTGGTCGGGGAGACTGAAGCTTTCTTT. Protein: CASSLVGETEAFF.

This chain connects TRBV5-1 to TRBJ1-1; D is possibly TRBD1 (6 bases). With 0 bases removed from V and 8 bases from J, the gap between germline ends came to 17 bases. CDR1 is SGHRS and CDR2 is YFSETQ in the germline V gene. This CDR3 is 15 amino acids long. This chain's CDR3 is CASSLVGVGGDEAFF. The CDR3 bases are TGCGCCAGCAGCTTGGTGGGCGTCGGGGGCGACGAAGCTTTCTTT.

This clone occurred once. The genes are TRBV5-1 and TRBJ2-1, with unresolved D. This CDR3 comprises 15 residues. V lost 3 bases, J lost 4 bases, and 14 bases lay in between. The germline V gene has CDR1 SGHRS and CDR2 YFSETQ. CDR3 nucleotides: TGCGCCAGCAGCTACCCCCTACAGACTTACAATGAGCAGTTCTTC. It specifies CASSYPLQTYNEQFF.

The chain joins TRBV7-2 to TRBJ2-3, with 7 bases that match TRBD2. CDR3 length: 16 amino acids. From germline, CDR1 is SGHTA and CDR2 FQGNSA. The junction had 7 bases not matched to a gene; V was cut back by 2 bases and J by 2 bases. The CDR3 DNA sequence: TGTGCCAGCAGCTTAAGTCCCAGCGGGGACACAGATACGCAGTATTTT. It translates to CASSLSPSGDTDTQYF.

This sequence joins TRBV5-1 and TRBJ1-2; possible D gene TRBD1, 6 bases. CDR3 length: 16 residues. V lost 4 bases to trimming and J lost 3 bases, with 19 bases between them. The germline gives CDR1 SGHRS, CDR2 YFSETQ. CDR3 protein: CASSKHLQGGDYGYTF. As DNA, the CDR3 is TGCGCCAGCAGCAAACATCTACAGGGAGGAGACTATGGCTACACCTTC.

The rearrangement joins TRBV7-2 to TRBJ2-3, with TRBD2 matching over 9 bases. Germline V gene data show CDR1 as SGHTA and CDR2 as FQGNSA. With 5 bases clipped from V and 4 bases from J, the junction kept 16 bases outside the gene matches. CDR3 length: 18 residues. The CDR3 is CASSAPLGLAGTPDTQYF. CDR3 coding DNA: TGTGCCAGCAGCGCCCCGCTGGGGCTAGCGGGGACCCCAGATACGCAGTATTTT. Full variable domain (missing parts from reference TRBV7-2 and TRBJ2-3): GAGVSQSPSNKVTEKGKDVELRCDPISGHTALYWYRQSLGQGLEFLIYFQGNSAPDKSGLPSDRFSAERTGGSVSTLTIQRTQQEDSAVYLCASSAPLGLAGTPDTQYFGPGTRLTVL.

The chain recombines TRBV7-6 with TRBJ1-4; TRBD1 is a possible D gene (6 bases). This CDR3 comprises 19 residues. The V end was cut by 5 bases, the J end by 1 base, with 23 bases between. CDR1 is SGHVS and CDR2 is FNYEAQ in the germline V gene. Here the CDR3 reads CASSGRRRGGAGTNEKLFF. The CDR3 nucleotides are TGTGCCAGCAGCGGGCGGCGGAGGGGGGGCGCCGGAACTAATGAAAAACTGTTTTTT. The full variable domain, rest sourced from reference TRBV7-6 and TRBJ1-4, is GAGVSQSPRYKVTKRGQDVALRCDPISGHVSLYWYRQALGQGPEFLTYFNYEAQQDKSGLPNDRFSAERPEGSISTLTIQRTEQRDSAMYRCASSGRRRGGAGTNEKLFFGSGTQLSVL.